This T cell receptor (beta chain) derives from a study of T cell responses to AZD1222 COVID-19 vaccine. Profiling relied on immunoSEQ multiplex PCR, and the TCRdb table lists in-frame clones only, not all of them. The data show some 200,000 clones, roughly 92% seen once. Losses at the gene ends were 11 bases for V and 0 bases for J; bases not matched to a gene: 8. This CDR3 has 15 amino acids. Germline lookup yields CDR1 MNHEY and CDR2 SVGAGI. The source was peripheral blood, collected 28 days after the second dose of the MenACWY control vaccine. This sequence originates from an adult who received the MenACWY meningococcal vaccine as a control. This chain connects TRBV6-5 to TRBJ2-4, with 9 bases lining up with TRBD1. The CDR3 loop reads CACRQGVLAKNIQYF. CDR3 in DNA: TGTGCCTGTCGACAGGGGGTTTTAGCCAAAAACATTCAGTACTTC.